This record concerns one T cell receptor (beta chain) sequence. Per the original methods: Researchers report that nucleated cell counts were estimated from reference gene primer amplification. The method was immunoSEQ multiplex PCR; TCRdb's version includes in-frame clones alone and lacks a portion of them. From that table come the V and J calls and clone size; the DNA was used to work out D and trimming. The sample lists 95,000 to 150,000 clones, just under 80% occurring once. The data belong to a study of blood T cell repertoires in COVID-19. Between the trimmed V and J ends, which lost 3 bases and 5 bases, there was a span of 13 bases. Germline V CDR1 and CDR2: MDHEN, SYDVKM. The CDR3 consists of 15 residues.

This TCR was recovered from a man between 60 and 70 years old with active or convalescent COVID-19. Sequencing was done on a sample of peripheral blood. The rearrangement uses TRBV28 and TRBJ2-2, with D possibly TRBD2 on 6 matching bases. CDR3 in DNA: TGTGCCAGCAGTTTCGGGGGATTAATGACCGGGGAGCTGTTTTTT. Its protein product is CASSFGGLMTGELFF.